The 3 T cell receptor beta chains reported below all come from one sample, sequenced in a study of monozygotic twins with inflammatory bowel disease. Each CDR3 protein gets one entry in TCRdb, which reprocessed the 5' RACE reads and gives no DNA. The table lists approximately 200,000 distinct CDR3 sequences. The sample was blood. The receptors shown here come from a human donor with ulcerative colitis or Crohn's disease, or a healthy co-twin of an affected twin (not recorded which).

The gene calls are TRBV15 and TRBJ2-2; lacking DNA, the TRBD1 call made by TCRdb goes unchecked. The germline V gene encodes CDR1 LNHNV and CDR2 YYDKDF (reference sequence). The CDR3 extends over 16 amino acids. CDR3 region: CATSRLLGGNTGELFF.

The chain couples TRBV12-3 or TRBV12-4 to TRBJ1-1. There are 13 residues in the CDR3. This chain's CDR3 is CASSRIEGTEAFF.

The V and J genes are TRBV29-1 and TRBJ2-5; the TCRdb D gene call, TRBD2, has no DNA to confirm it. From germline, CDR1 is SQVTM and CDR2 ANQGSEA. The CDR3 spans 14 residues. The CDR3 loop is CSVGGLAGKETQYF.